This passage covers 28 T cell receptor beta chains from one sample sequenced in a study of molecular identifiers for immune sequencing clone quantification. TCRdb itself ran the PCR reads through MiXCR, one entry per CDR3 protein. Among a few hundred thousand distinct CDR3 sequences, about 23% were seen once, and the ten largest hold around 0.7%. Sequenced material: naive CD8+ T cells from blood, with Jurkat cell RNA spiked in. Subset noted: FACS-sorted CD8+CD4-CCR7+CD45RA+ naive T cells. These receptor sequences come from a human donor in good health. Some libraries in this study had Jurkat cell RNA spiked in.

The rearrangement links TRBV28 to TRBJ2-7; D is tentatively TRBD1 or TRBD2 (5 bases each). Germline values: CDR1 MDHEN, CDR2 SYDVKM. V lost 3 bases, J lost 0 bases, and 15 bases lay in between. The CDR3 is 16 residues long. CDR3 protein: CASSFRGPPISYEQYF. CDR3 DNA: TGTGCCAGCAGTTTTAGGGGACCCCCCATCTCCTACGAGCAGTACTTC.

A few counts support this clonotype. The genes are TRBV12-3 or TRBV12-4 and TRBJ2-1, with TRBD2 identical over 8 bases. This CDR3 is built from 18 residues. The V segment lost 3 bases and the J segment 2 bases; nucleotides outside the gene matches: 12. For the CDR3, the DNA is TGTGCCAGCAGTTTCGGTTCTAGCGGGTTGGGGACCTACAATGAGCAGTTCTTC. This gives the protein CASSFGSSGLGTYNEQFF.

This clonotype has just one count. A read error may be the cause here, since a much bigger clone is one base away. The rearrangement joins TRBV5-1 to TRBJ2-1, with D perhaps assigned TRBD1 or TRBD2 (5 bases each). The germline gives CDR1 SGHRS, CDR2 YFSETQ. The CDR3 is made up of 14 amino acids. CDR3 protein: CASSYRDLNNDQFF. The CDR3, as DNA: TGCGCCAGCAGTTATAGGGACCTTAACAATGATCAGTTCTTC.

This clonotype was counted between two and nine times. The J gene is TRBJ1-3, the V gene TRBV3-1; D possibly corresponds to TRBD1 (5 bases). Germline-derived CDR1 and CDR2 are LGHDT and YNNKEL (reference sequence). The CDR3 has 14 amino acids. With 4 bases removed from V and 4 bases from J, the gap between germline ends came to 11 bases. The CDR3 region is CASSPQGDGNTIYF. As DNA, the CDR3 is TGTGCCAGCAGCCCCCAGGGTGACGGAAACACCATATATTTT.

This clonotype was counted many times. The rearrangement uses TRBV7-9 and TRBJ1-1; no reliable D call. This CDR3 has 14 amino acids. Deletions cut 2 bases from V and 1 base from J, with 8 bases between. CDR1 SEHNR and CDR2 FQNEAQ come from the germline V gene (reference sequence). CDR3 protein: CASSLIQTNTEAFF. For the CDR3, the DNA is TGTGCCAGCAGCTTAATTCAGACGAACACTGAAGCTTTCTTT.

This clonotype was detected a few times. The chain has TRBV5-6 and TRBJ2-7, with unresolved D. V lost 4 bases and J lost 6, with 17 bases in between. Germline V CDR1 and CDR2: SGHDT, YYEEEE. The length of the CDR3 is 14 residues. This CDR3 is CASSTTEIFREQYF. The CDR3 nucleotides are TGTGCCAGCAGCACTACCGAGATTTTTCGCGAGCAGTACTTC.

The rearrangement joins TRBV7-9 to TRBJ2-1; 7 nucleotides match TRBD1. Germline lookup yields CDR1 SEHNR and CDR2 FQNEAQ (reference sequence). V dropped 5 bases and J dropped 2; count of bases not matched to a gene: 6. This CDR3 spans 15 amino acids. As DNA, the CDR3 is TGTGCCAGCAGCACCGGGACAGAGCCCTACAATGAGCAGTTCTTC. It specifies CASSTGTEPYNEQFF.

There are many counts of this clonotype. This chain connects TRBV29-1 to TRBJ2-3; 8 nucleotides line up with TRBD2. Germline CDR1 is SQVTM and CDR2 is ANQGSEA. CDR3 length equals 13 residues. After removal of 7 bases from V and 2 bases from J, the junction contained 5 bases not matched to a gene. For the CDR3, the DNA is TGCAGCGCAGTAGCGGGGAACACAGATACGCAGTATTTT. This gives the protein CSAVAGNTDTQYF.

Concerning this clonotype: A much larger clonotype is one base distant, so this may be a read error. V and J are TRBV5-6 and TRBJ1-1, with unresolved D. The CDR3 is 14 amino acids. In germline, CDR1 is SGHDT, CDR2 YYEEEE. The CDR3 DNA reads TGTGCCGGCAGCTTGATCCTGTTGAACACTGAAGCTTTCTTT. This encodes CAGSLILLNTEAFF.

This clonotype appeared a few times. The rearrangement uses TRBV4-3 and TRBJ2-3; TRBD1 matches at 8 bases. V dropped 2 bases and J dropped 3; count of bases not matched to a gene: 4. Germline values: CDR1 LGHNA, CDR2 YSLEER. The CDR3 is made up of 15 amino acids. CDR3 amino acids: CASSQRQGTTDTQYF. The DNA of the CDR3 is TGCGCCAGCAGCCAACGACAGGGGACGACAGATACGCAGTATTTT.

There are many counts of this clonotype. CDR3 residues: CASSLMTGGYEQYF. The DNA for the CDR3 is TGTGCCAGCAGTTTAATGACAGGGGGCTACGAGCAGTACTTC. This chain links TRBV28 with TRBJ2-7; TRBD1 aligns across 9 bases. This CDR3 has 14 amino acids. V dropped 2 bases and J dropped 3; count of bases not matched to a gene: 2. Germline V gene lookup returns CDR1 MDHEN and CDR2 SYDVKM.

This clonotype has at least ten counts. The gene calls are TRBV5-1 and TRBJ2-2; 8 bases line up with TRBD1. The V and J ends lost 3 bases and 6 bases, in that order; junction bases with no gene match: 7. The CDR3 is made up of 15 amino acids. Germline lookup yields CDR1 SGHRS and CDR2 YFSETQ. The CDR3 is CASSSRQGLAGELFF. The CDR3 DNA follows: TGCGCCAGCAGCTCTAGACAGGGGCTAGCCGGGGAGCTGTTTTTT.

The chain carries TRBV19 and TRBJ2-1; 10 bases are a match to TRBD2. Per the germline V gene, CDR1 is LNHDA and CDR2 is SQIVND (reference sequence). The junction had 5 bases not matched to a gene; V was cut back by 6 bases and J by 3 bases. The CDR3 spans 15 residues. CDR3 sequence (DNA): TGTGCCAGTAGCCCCGTAGCGGGGGGCTACAATGAGCAGTTCTTC. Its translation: CASSPVAGGYNEQFF.

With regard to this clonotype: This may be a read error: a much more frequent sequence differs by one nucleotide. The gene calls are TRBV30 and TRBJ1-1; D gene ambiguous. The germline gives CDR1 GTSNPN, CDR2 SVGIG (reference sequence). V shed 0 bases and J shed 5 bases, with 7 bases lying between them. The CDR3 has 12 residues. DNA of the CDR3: TGTGCCTGGAGTGTAACCCGAACTGAAGCTTTCTTT. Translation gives CAWSVTRTEAFF.

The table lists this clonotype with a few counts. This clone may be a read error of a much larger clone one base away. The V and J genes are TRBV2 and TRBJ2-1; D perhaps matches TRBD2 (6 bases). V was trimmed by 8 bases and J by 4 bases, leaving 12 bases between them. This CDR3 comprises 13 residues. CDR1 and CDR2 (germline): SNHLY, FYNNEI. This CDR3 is CASGSSEYNEQFF. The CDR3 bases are TGTGCCAGCGGGTCTAGCGAGTACAATGAGCAGTTCTTC.

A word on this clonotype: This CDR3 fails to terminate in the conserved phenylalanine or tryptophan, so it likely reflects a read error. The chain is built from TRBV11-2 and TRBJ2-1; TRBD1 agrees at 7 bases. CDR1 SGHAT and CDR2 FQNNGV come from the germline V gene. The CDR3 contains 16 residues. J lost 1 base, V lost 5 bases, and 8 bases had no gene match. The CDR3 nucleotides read TGTGCCAGCAGCGGACTGACAGGGAATTCCTACAATGAGCAGTTCATC. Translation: CASSGLTGNSYNEQFI.

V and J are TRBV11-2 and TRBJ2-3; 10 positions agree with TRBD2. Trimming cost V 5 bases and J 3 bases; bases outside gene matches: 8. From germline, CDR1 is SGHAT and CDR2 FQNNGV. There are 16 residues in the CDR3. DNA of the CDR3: TGTGCCAGCAGCCGTCGCGGGACTAGCGAGACAGATACGCAGTATTTT. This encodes CASSRRGTSETDTQYF.

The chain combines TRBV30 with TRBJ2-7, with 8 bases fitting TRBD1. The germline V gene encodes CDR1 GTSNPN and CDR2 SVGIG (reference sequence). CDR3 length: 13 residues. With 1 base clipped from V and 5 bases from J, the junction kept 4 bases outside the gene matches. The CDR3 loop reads CAWSEGRGHEQYF. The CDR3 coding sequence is TGTGCCTGGAGTGAGGGCAGGGGGCACGAGCAGTACTTC. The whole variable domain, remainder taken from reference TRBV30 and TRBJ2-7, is SQTIHQWPATLVQPVGSPLSLECTVEGTSNPNLYWYRQAAGRGLQLLFYSVGIGQISSEVPQNLSASRPQDRQFILSSKKLLLSDSGFYLCAWSEGRGHEQYFGPGTRLTVT.

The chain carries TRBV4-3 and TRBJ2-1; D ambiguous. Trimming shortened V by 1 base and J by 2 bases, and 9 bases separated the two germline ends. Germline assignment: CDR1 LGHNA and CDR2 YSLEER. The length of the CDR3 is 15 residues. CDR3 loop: CASSQGHPTYNEQFF. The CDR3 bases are TGCGCCAGCAGCCAAGGGCATCCAACCTACAATGAGCAGTTCTTC.

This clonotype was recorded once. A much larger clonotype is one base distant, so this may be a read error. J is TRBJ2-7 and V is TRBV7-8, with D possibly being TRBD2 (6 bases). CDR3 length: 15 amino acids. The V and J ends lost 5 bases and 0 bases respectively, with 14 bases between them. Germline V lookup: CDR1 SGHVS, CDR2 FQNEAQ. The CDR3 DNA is TGTGCCAGCAGCCCGGGGGTGGTTAGCTCCTACGAGCAGTACTTC. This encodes CASSPGVVSSYEQYF. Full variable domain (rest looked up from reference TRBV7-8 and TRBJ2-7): GAGVSQSPRYKVAKRGQDVALRCDPISGHVSLFWYQQALGQGPEFLTYFQNEAQLDKSGLPSDRFFAERPEGSVSTLKIQRTQQEDSAVYLCASSPGVVSSYEQYFGPGTRLTVT.

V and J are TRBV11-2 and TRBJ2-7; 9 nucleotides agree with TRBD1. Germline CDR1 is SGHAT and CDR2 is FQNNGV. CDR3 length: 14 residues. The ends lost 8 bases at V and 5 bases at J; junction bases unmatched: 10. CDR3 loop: CASAPGQGTNEQYF. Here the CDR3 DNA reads TGTGCCAGCGCTCCGGGACAGGGCACCAACGAGCAGTACTTC.

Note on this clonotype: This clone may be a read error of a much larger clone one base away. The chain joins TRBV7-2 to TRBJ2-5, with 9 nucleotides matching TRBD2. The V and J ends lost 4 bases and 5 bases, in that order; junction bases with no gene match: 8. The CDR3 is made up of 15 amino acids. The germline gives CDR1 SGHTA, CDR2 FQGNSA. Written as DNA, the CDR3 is TGTGCCAGCAGCTACGGGGCGGGAGGGGTCGAGACCCAGTACTTC. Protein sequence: CASSYGAGGVETQYF.

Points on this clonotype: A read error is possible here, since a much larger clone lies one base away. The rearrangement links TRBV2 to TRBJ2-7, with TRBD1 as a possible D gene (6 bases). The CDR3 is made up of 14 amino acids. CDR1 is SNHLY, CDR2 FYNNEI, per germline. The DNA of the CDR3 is TGTGCCAGCAATGAAGCCACAGGGAGCTACGAGCAGTACTTC. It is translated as CASNEATGSYEQYF.

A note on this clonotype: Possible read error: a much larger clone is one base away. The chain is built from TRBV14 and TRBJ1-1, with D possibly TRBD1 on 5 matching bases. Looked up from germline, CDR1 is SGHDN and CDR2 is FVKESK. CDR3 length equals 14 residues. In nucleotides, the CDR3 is TGTGCCAGCAGCCAAGGCTGGGGGAATACTGGAGCTTTCTTT. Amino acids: CASSQGWGNTGAFF.

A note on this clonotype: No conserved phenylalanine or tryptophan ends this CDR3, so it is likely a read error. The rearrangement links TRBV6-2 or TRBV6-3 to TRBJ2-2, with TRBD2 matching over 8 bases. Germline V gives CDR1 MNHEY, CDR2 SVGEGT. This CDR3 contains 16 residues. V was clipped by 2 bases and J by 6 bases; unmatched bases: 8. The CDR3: CASSYVAGGKAGELFL. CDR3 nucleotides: TGTGCCAGCAGTTACGTTGCGGGAGGAAAGGCCGGGGAGCTGTTTCTT.

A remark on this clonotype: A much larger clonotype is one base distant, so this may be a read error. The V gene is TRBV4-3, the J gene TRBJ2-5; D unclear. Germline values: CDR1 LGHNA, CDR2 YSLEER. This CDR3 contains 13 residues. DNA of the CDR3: TGCGCCCGCAGCCAAGATTCCAAAGAGACCCAGTACTTC. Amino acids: CARSQDSKETQYF.

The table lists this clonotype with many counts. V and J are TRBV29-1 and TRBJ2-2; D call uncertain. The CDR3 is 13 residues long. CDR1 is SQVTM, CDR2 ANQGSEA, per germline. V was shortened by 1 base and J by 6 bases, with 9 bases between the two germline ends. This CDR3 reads CSVEVKVPGELFF. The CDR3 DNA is TGCAGCGTTGAAGTAAAGGTCCCCGGGGAGCTGTTTTTT.

The CDR3 loop is CASSLVGLQNTEAFF. CDR3 nucleotides: TGTGCCAGCAGTCTCGTCGGGCTCCAGAACACTGAAGCTTTCTTT. The chain employs TRBV27 and TRBJ1-1; no firm D call. There are 15 residues in the CDR3. The V and J ends lost 5 bases and 1 base respectively, with 14 bases between them. The V gene's germline CDR1 is MNHEY and CDR2 SMNVEV (reference sequence).